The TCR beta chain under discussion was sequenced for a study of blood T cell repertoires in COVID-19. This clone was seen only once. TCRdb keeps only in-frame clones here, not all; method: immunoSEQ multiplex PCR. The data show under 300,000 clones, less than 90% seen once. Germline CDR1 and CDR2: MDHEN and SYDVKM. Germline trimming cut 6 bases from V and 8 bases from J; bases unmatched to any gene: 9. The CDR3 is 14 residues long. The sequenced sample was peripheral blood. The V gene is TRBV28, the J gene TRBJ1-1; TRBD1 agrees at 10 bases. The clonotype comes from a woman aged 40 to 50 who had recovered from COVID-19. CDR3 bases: TGTGCCAGCAGGGCCGGGACAGGGGCGATAGAAGCTTTCTTT. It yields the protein CASRAGTGAIEAFF.